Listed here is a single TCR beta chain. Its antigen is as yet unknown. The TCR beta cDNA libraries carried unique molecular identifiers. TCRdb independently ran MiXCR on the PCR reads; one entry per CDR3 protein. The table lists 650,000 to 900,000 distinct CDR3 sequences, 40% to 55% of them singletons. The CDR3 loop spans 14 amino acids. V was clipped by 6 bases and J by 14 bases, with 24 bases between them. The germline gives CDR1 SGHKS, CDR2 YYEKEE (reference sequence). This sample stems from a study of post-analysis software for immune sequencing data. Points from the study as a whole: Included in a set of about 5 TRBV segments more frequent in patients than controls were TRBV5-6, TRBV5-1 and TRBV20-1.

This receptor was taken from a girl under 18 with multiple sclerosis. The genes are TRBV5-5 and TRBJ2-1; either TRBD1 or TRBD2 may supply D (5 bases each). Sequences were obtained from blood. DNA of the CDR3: TGTGCCAGCACCTCCGGGGCCGAGGGCGGGCGAGAGTTCTTC. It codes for CASTSGAEGGREFF.